Listed here is a single T cell receptor (beta chain). TCRdb's table, derived via immunoSEQ multiplex PCR, lists solely in-frame clones and lacks some. Among 150,000 to 200,000 clones listed, 84% were seen once. This sample was taken from a study of blood T cell repertoires in COVID-19. The CDR3 is 16 residues long. Germline V CDR1 and CDR2: SGHAT, FQNNGV. Trimming removed 1 base from V and 0 bases from J, with 10 bases in between. The sequence came from a woman aged 50 to 60 who had recovered from COVID-19. The J gene is TRBJ2-1, the V gene TRBV11-2, with unresolved D. The sample consisted of PBMCs or T cells enriched from blood (not recorded which). CDR3 DNA sequence: TGTGCCAGCAGCTTAGGTAGTGCTCGCTCCTACAATGAGCAGTTCTTC. This codes for CASSLGSARSYNEQFF.